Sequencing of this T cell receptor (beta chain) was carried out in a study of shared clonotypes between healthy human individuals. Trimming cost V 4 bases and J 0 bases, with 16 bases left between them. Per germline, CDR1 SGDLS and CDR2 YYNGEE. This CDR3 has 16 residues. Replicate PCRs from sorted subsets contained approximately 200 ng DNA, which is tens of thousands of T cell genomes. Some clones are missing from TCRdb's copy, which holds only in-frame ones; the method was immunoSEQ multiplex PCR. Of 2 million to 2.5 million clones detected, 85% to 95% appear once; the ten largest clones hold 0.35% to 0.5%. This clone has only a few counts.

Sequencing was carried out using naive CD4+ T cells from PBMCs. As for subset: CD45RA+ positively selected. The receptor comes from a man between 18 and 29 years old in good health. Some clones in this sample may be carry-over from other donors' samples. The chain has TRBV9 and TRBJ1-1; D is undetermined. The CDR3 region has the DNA TGTGCCAGCAGCCGCCGGGGAGACGGAATGAACACTGAAGCTTTCTTT. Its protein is CASSRRGDGMNTEAFF.